Listed below are T cell receptor beta chains from one sample, sequenced in a study of control samples from healthy donors and cancer patients. TCRdb keeps only in-frame clones here, not all; method: immunoSEQ multiplex PCR. The data contain fewer than 300,000 clones, approximately 80% of them seen just once; the ten biggest clones take up 13%. The material sequenced was PBMCs. The origin of the receptors is a woman aged 60-75 years with lung cancer. The CDR3 runs from the conserved cysteine through the conserved F or W. A D gene is named only where the DNA matches it firmly. Expanded clones are given a class, and other clones once, few, many or no size at all.

D: TRBD2; J: TRBJ2-3; V: TRBV10-3; size: NA; CDR3: CAISEQVAGATDTQYF; DNA: TGTGCCATCAGTGAACAGGTAGCGGGGGCAACAGATACGCAGTATTTT
D: NA; J: TRBJ2-1; V: TRBV3-1/TRBV3-2; size: once; CDR3: CASTRRSGQFF; DNA: TGTGCCAGCACCCGACGCAGCGGGCAGTTCTTC
D: NA; J: TRBJ1-2; V: TRBV19; size: once; CDR3: CASSSGRAKANYGYTF; DNA: TGTGCCAGTAGTTCCGGGAGGGCCAAAGCGAACTATGGCTACACCTTC
D: NA; J: TRBJ1-2; V: TRBV30; size: NA; CDR3: CAWSGQGGGYTF; DNA: TGTGCCTGGAGCGGGCAGGGTGGTGGCTACACCTTC
D: NA; J: TRBJ1-5; V: TRBV28; size: NA; CDR3: CASSLAGLNQPQHF; DNA: TGTGCCAGCAGTTTAGCAGGCCTCAATCAGCCCCAGCATTTT
D: NA; J: TRBJ1-2; V: TRBV11-2; size: NA; CDR3: CASSPDGNYGYTF; DNA: TGTGCCAGCAGCCCCGACGGGAACTATGGCTACACCTTC
D: NA; J: TRBJ2-7; V: TRBV4-1; size: few; CDR3: CASSQVGWEQYF; DNA: TGCGCCAGCAGCCAAGTTGGGTGGGAGCAGTACTTC
D: TRBD2; J: TRBJ2-3; V: TRBV9; size: once; CDR3: CASSVGGLAGGVTDTQYF; DNA: TGTGCCAGCAGCGTAGGGGGACTAGCGGGAGGGGTGACAGATACGCAGTATTTT
D: TRBD1; J: TRBJ2-1; V: TRBV5-4; size: NA; CDR3: CASSEGQLYNEQFF; DNA: TGTGCCAGCAGCGAGGGACAGCTATACAATGAGCAGTTCTTC
D: TRBD2; J: TRBJ2-1; V: TRBV7-9; size: NA; CDR3: CASSTSGGYSYNEQFF; DNA: TGTGCCAGCAGCACCTCGGGGGGGTACTCCTACAATGAGCAGTTCTTC
D: NA; J: TRBJ1-1; V: TRBV9; size: NA; CDR3: CASSVDGRESTEAFF; DNA: TGTGCCAGCAGCGTAGATGGGAGGGAAAGCACTGAAGCTTTCTTT
D: NA; J: TRBJ2-1; V: TRBV5-1; size: NA; CDR3: CASSLAAGPGEQFF; DNA: TGCGCCAGCAGCTTGGCCGCCGGCCCAGGGGAGCAGTTCTTC
D: NA; J: TRBJ1-3; V: TRBV19; size: few; CDR3: CASRRQVTDSGNTIYF; DNA: TGTGCCAGTAGGAGACAGGTAACCGACTCTGGAAACACCATATATTTT
D: NA; J: TRBJ2-2; V: TRBV5-1; size: NA; CDR3: CASSLGEPGELFF; DNA: TGCGCCAGCAGCTTGGGGGAACCCGGGGAGCTGTTTTTT
D: NA; J: TRBJ2-7; V: TRBV6-2/TRBV6-3; size: NA; CDR3: CASSSNGFDSYEQYF; DNA: TGTGCCAGCAGTTCCAACGGATTTGACTCCTACGAGCAGTACTTC
D: NA; J: TRBJ2-5; V: TRBV28; size: NA; CDR3: CASSFNQETQYF; DNA: TGTGCCAGCAGTTTTAACCAAGAGACCCAGTACTTC
D: TRBD1; J: TRBJ1-1; V: TRBV5-1; size: NA; CDR3: CASSHTDRGGTEAFF; DNA: TGCGCCAGCAGCCACACGGACAGGGGAGGCACTGAAGCTTTCTTT
D: TRBD1; J: TRBJ2-7; V: TRBV7-9; size: few; CDR3: CASSSPLRDSSYEQYF; DNA: TGTGCCAGCAGCTCTCCCTTACGGGACAGCTCCTACGAGCAGTACTTC
D: TRBD1; J: TRBJ1-6; V: TRBV18; size: NA; CDR3: CASSLTERGPNSPLHF; DNA: TGTGCCAGCTCACTGACGGAGAGGGGGCCGAATTCACCCCTCCACTTT
D: NA; J: TRBJ1-5; V: TRBV4-1; size: NA; CDR3: CASSQDGTAYSNQPQHF; DNA: TGCGCCAGCAGCCAAGATGGGACTGCTTATAGCAATCAGCCCCAGCATTTT
D: NA; J: TRBJ2-4; V: TRBV15; size: NA; CDR3: CATSPPGMSKNIQYF; DNA: TGTGCCACCAGCCCGCCGGGAATGTCCAAAAACATTCAGTACTTC
D: NA; J: TRBJ1-2; V: TRBV5-1; size: NA; CDR3: CASSSGGSTNYGYTF; DNA: TGCGCCAGCAGCTCGGGCGGATCAACGAACTATGGCTACACCTTC
D: NA; J: TRBJ2-2; V: TRBV6-5; size: NA; CDR3: CASTSVTGELFF; DNA: TGTGCCAGCACATCTGTCACCGGGGAGCTGTTTTTT
D: NA; J: TRBJ2-7; V: TRBV18; size: NA; CDR3: CASSPAGSLSYEQYF; DNA: TGTGCCAGCTCACCAGCGGGATCCCTATCCTACGAGCAGTACTTC
D: NA; J: TRBJ1-2; V: TRBV6-5; size: NA; CDR3: CASSLGPLFYGYTF; DNA: TGTGCCAGCAGCTTAGGCCCTTTATTCTATGGCTACACCTTC
D: NA; J: TRBJ1-1; V: TRBV4-2; size: NA; CDR3: CASSQDQVVPYTEAFF; DNA: TGTGCCAGCAGCCAAGATCAAGTGGTCCCGTATACTGAAGCTTTCTTT
D: NA; J: TRBJ1-1; V: TRBV27; size: NA; CDR3: CASSPGRWNTEAFF; DNA: TGTGCCAGCAGTCCGGGACGGTGGAACACTGAAGCTTTCTTT
D: TRBD1; J: TRBJ1-3; V: TRBV9; size: NA; CDR3: CASSIPPRVGGGEFPSAGNTIYF; DNA: TGTGCCAGCAGCATACCCCCCAGGGTGGGAGGGGGCGAGTTCCCTTCGGCTGGAAACACCATATATTTT
D: NA; J: TRBJ2-2; V: TRBV5-4; size: NA; CDR3: CASSLQGVGELFF; DNA: TGTGCCAGCAGCCTCCAGGGAGTCGGGGAGCTGTTTTTT
D: TRBD1; J: TRBJ1-1; V: TRBV4-2; size: NA; CDR3: CASSQDDRGLTEAFF; DNA: TGTGCCAGCAGCCAAGATGACAGGGGCCTAACTGAAGCTTTCTTT
D: TRBD1; J: TRBJ2-4; V: TRBV28; size: NA; CDR3: CASSPGGLTKNIQYF; DNA: TGTGCCAGCAGCCCAGGGGGCCTGACCAAAAACATTCAGTACTTC
D: NA; J: TRBJ2-3; V: TRBV7-3; size: few; CDR3: CASSPPGGTDTQYF; DNA: TGTGCCAGCAGCCCTCCAGGGGGCACAGATACGCAGTATTTT
D: TRBD1; J: TRBJ1-1; V: TRBV20-1; size: NA; CDR3: CSAHYRGEAFF; DNA: TGCAGTGCTCACTACAGGGGTGAAGCTTTCTTT
D: NA; J: TRBJ1-4; V: TRBV2; size: NA; CDR3: CASNAGTQRGQGFF; DNA: TGTGCCAGCAACGCCGGGACACAAAGGGGCCAAGGGTTTTTT
D: NA; J: TRBJ1-2; V: TRBV6-4; size: NA; CDR3: CASRGNGAYGYTF; DNA: TGTGCCAGCAGGGGGAACGGGGCTTATGGCTACACCTTC